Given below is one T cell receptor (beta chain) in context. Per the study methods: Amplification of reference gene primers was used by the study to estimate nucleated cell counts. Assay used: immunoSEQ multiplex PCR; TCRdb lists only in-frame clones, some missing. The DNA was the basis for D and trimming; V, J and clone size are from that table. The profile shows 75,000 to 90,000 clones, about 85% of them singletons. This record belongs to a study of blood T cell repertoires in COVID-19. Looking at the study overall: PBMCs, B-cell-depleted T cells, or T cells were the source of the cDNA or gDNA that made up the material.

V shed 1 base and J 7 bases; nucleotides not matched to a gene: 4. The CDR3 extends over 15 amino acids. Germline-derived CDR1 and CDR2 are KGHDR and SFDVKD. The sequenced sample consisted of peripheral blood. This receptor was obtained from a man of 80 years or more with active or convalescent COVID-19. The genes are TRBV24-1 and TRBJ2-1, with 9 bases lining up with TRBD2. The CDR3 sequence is CATSDLAGGWNEQFF. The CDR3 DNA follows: TGTGCCACCAGTGATTTAGCGGGGGGTTGGAATGAGCAGTTCTTC.